The 31 T cell receptor beta chains in this list originate from one sample, sequenced in a study of tumor and adjacent non-tumor tissue in lung cancer. No cell sorting was done before RNA was extracted from the tissue. This non-tumor lung sample came from over 3 cm beyond the tumor edge. Three rounds of nested PCR, following a modified ARM-PCR protocol, produced the TCRbeta library. One entry per CDR3 protein, called by TCRdb with MiXCR from the multiplex PCR reads. The table includes roughly 75,000 distinct CDR3 sequences, about two thirds detected once. Sequencing was performed on distant non-tumor lung tissue. The receptors were gathered from a woman in her forties or fifties with non-small cell lung cancer.

Concerning this clonotype: This may arise from a read error, as a much more abundant clone is one base away. CDR3 sequence reads: CASSRTWDGNYEQYF. The CDR3 DNA follows: TGTGCCAGCAGCAGAACTTGGGACGGAAACTACGAGCAGTACTTC. The chain links TRBV5-4 to TRBJ2-7, with D tentatively TRBD1 or TRBD2 (5 bases each). V lost 4 bases and J lost 3, with 17 bases in between. The CDR3 is 15 amino acids. The germline V gene has CDR1 SGHNT and CDR2 YYREEE (reference sequence).

Concerning this clonotype itself: This sequence may be a read error, since a much larger clone differs from it by one base. The DNA of the CDR3 is TGTACCAGCAGTTTCATAGGAGAGACCCAGTACTTC. It encodes CTSSFIGETQYF. The chain recombines TRBV28 with TRBJ2-5, with D unresolved. Germline CDR1 reads MDHEN; CDR2 reads SYDVKM. This CDR3 is built from 12 residues.

In regard to this clonotype: Just one base apart from a much larger clone, this may be a read error. The chain carries TRBV20-1 and TRBJ2-1; D gene ambiguous. Germline V gene data show CDR1 as DFQATT and CDR2 as SNEGSKA (reference sequence). This CDR3 is 8 amino acids long. The chain's CDR3 is CRAIEQFF. CDR3 DNA: TGCAGAGCTATTGAGCAGTTCTTC.

This chain connects TRBV6-5 to TRBJ2-5; 7 nucleotides line up with TRBD1. The V gene's germline CDR1 is MNHEY and CDR2 SVGAGI. CDR3 size: 13 residues. In nucleotides, the CDR3 is TGTACCATCAGCCGACAGGGCCGGGAGACCCAGTACTTC. Its translation: CTISRQGRETQYF.

This clonotype has just one count. The chain recombines TRBV29-1 with TRBJ2-1, with D possibly matching TRBD2 (6 bases). This CDR3 contains 16 residues. Germline CDR1 reads SQVTM; CDR2 reads ANQGSEA. Trimming removed 6 bases from V and 9 bases from J, with 27 bases in between. The CDR3 region has the DNA TGCAGCGTCGATCGGTCTGGTCTAGCGTCGCGGGTTGAGCAGTTCTTC. It is translated as CSVDRSGLASRVEQFF.

About this clonotype: The junction does not match germline at one end; this may be a read error. The DNA for the CDR3 is TGTGCCAGCAGTGCCGACCCATCTCAGGTGCAGTTTTTC. Protein sequence: CASSADPSQVQFF. The chain carries TRBV9 and TRBJ2-1; no clear D gene. The germline V gene has CDR1 SGDLS and CDR2 YYNGEE. CDR3 length: 13 residues.

As to this clonotype: With a much larger clone just one base away, this may be a read error. The chain has TRBV20-1 and TRBJ1-4; 9 bases map to TRBD1. The CDR3 loop spans 15 amino acids. The V and J ends lost 6 bases and 7 bases, in that order; junction bases with no gene match: 12. Germline V lookup: CDR1 DFQATT, CDR2 SNEGSKA (reference sequence). The CDR3 region is CSAVVHGQGSEKLFF. DNA for the CDR3: TGCAGTGCAGTAGTTCATGGACAGGGGAGTGAAAAACTGTTTTTT.

There are many counts of this clonotype. The rearrangement links TRBV28 to TRBJ2-7, with D perhaps TRBD1 (7 bases). Trimming shortened V by 4 bases and J by 3 bases, and 19 bases separated the two germline ends. This CDR3 contains 16 residues. The germline V gene encodes CDR1 MDHEN and CDR2 SYDVKM. The CDR3 loop reads CASSSGYRGLHYEQYF. Written as DNA, the CDR3 is TGTGCCAGCAGTTCCGGGTACAGGGGACTCCACTACGAGCAGTACTTC.

This clonotype was detected only a few times. No conserved phenylalanine or tryptophan ends this CDR3, so it is likely a read error. The gene calls are TRBV29-1 and TRBJ1-1; D is ambiguous. V was cut by 3 bases and J by 5 bases, with 10 bases left in between. The CDR3 covers 12 residues. Germline CDR1 is SQVTM and CDR2 is ANQGSEA. This CDR3 reads CSVEDPGTEAFY. DNA for the CDR3: TGCAGCGTTGAGGATCCCGGAACTGAAGCTTTCTAT.

This clonotype occurred a few times. A much larger clone is a single base away; this may be a read error. CDR3 region: CASSQTVNGKLFF. The CDR3 nucleotides are TGTGCCAGCAGCCAGACGGTAAATGGAAAACTGTTTTTT. The gene calls are TRBV4-2 and TRBJ1-4; no firm D call. CDR1 is LGHNA, CDR2 YNFKEQ, per germline. The CDR3 extends over 13 amino acids.

Note on this clonotype: This may be a read error: a much more frequent sequence differs by one nucleotide. The rearrangement joins TRBV10-3 to TRBJ2-2; 8 nucleotides match TRBD1. Trimming took 9 bases from V and 4 from J; bases not matched to a gene: 4. Germline CDR1 is ENHRY and CDR2 is SYGVKD. CDR3 length: 13 residues. CDR3 region: CAIRTGSTGELFF. In DNA form, the CDR3 reads TGTGCCATACGGACAGGGAGCACCGGGGAGCTGTTTTTT.

This clonotype came up many times. J is TRBJ2-3 and V is TRBV6-1; TRBD1 might be the D (5 bases). The CDR3 sequence is 14 residues long. Germline-derived CDR1 and CDR2 are MNHNS and SASEGT. The V gene lost 4 bases and the J gene lost 3 bases, with 11 bases spanning the gap. The CDR3 region is CASSVGLVTDTQYF. The CDR3 DNA follows: TGTGCCAGCAGTGTGGGGCTAGTGACAGATACGCAGTATTTT.

As to this clonotype: The CDR3 end shows no conserved phenylalanine or tryptophan, and so a read error is likely. V is TRBV14 and J is TRBJ1-6; D unresolved. Looked up from germline, CDR1 is SGHDN and CDR2 is FVKESK. This CDR3 is 13 amino acids long. The V end was cut by 1 base, the J end by 9 bases, with 7 bases between. The CDR3 loop reads CASSQAGSSPLHL. DNA of the CDR3: TGTGCCAGCAGCCAAGCGGGGTCTTCACCCCTCCACTTA.

In the case of this clonotype: As the CDR3 is not closed by the conserved phenylalanine or tryptophan, this likely results from a read error. This chain uses TRBV20-1 with TRBJ2-3, with 12 bases that match TRBD2. This CDR3 comprises 15 residues. Germline CDR1 DFQATT, CDR2 SNEGSKA (reference sequence). J was trimmed by 7 bases and V by 4 bases; bases with no gene match: 9. This CDR3 reads CSATKLAGGTNTQYY. CDR3 in DNA: TGCAGTGCTACGAAACTAGCGGGAGGTACAAATACGCAGTATTAT.

This clonotype showed up many times. J is TRBJ2-3 and V is TRBV5-4; D is ambiguous. The germline gives CDR1 SGHNT, CDR2 YYREEE (reference sequence). The CDR3 is 16 residues long. V dropped 0 bases and J dropped 0 bases, with 11 bases sitting between them. CDR3 coding DNA: TGTGCCAGCAGCTTGGATGTAGTGGGAAGCACAGATACGCAGTATTTT. Its protein is CASSLDVVGSTDTQYF. The full variable domain, rest sourced from reference TRBV5-4 and TRBJ2-3, is ETGVTQSPTHLIKTRGQQVTLRCSSQSGHNTVSWYQQALGQGPQFIFQYYREEENGRGNFPPRFSGLQFPNYSSELNVNALELDDSALYLCASSLDVVGSTDTQYFGPGTRLTVL.

As to this clonotype: This could be a read error, since a much larger clone is one nucleotide away. Because it lacks the conserved phenylalanine or tryptophan at the end, this CDR3 is likely a read error. The J gene is TRBJ2-5, the V gene TRBV5-6; maybe TRBD1 (5 bases). The CDR3 has 13 amino acids. Trimming took 0 bases from V and 5 from J, leaving 8 bases between them. In germline, CDR1 is SGHDT, CDR2 YYEEEE. CDR3 coding DNA: TGTGCCAGCAGCTTGGCAGGGCGGGAGACCCAGTACCTC. It encodes CASSLAGRETQYL.

With respect to this clonotype: Without the conserved terminal phenylalanine or tryptophan, this CDR3 likely stems from a read error. V is TRBV28 and J is TRBJ1-4, with no clear D. Germline-derived CDR1 and CDR2 are MDHEN and SYDVKM. CDR3 size: 12 residues. CDR3 sequence reads: CDSSPPRGKLFL. CDR3 in DNA: TGTGACAGCAGTCCGCCCAGAGGAAAACTGTTTTTG.

J is TRBJ2-2 and V is TRBV29-1, with unresolved D. This CDR3 comprises 14 residues. Trimming left V 5 bases short and J 5 bases short, with 15 bases between. Germline-derived CDR1 and CDR2 are SQVTM and ANQGSEA. As DNA, the CDR3 is TGCAGCGTTTTAGGCCAGGAGTGGACCGGGGAGCTGTTTTTT. Amino acids: CSVLGQEWTGELFF.

A word on this clonotype: This may be a read error: a much more frequent sequence differs by one nucleotide. This chain uses TRBV28 with TRBJ2-1; TRBD1 matches at 8 bases. There are 14 residues in the CDR3. Germline V CDR1 and CDR2: MDHEN, SYDVKM. The CDR3 region is CASSGTGPYNGQFF. In DNA, the CDR3 is TGTGCCAGCAGCGGGACAGGACCTTACAATGGGCAGTTCTTC.

This clonotype was seen at least ten times. The chain is built from TRBV24-1 and TRBJ2-1, with D possibly matching TRBD2 (5 bases). CDR1 and CDR2 from the germline V gene are KGHDR and SFDVKD. The CDR3 is made up of 16 amino acids. V gave up 3 bases and J gave up 2 bases, with 13 bases separating them. CDR3 nucleotides: TGTGCCACCAGTGATCCGGGAAGACTAACCTACAATGAGCAGTTCTTC. This gives the protein CATSDPGRLTYNEQFF.

In its sample, this clonotype was seen many times. The chain couples TRBV6-2 or TRBV6-3 to TRBJ1-2; D call uncertain. Trimming stripped 2 bases from V and 2 bases from J, with 3 bases between. This CDR3 contains 12 residues. Germline V gene data show CDR1 as MNHEY and CDR2 as SVGEGT. The CDR3 DNA sequence: TGTGCCAGCAGTTACGGCAACTATGGCTACACCTTC. Translated, it gives CASSYGNYGYTF.

Comment on this clonotype: It is likely a read error, because the conserved phenylalanine at the end of the CDR3 is missing. V and J are TRBV6-6 and TRBJ1-2; D remains ambiguous. The V gene's germline CDR1 is MNHNY and CDR2 SVGAGI (reference sequence). The CDR3 runs 15 residues. The CDR3 here is CASGYSRGEDYGYTL. The CDR3 DNA follows: TGTGCCAGCGGTTACTCGAGAGGAGAGGACTATGGCTACACCCTC.

With respect to this clonotype: A clone one base away is much larger, so this may be a read error. The J gene is TRBJ2-3, the V gene TRBV5-6; D is perhaps TRBD2 (6 bases). The CDR3 is made up of 17 amino acids. Germline V gene sequence: CDR1 SGHDT, CDR2 YYEEEE. V lost 3 bases and J lost 2, with 19 bases in between. DNA for the CDR3: TGTGCCAGCAGCTCTGTAGCATGGACTAACGACACAGATACGCAGTATTTT. Encoded protein: CASSSVAWTNDTDTQYF.

In the case of this clonotype: One end of the junction is discordant with germline, which a read error may explain. The chain employs TRBV28 and TRBJ2-7, with D possibly TRBD2 on 6 matching bases. CDR1 and CDR2 (germline): MDHEN, SYDVKM. The CDR3 spans 15 residues. The CDR3 reads CANSSQRRGDYEQYF. The CDR3 nucleotides read TGTGCCAACAGTTCCCAAAGGCGGGGAGACTACGAGCAGTACTTC.

With respect to this clonotype: This sequence may be a read error, since a much larger clone differs from it by one base. V usage is TRBV29-1 and J usage is TRBJ2-2, with D hard to call. Germline values: CDR1 SQVTM, CDR2 ANQGSEA. There are 13 residues in the CDR3. Trimming removed 6 bases at V and 7 bases at J, with 15 bases between. The CDR3 loop reads CSVEKVTHGELFF. The CDR3 DNA sequence: TGCAGCGTAGAGAAAGTGACTCACGGGGAGCTGTTTTTT.

The chain links TRBV7-8 to TRBJ1-2; the D is unclear. The germline gives CDR1 SGHVS, CDR2 FQNEAQ. CDR3 length equals 14 residues. V lost 5 bases to trimming and J lost 3 bases, with 13 bases between them. In DNA form, the CDR3 reads TGTGCCAGCAGCCCTGGGAACCGAGACTATGGCTACACCTTC. This encodes CASSPGNRDYGYTF. The full variable domain, rest sourced from reference TRBV7-8 and TRBJ1-2, is GAGVSQSPRYKVAKRGQDVALRCDPISGHVSLFWYQQALGQGPEFLTYFQNEAQLDKSGLPSDRFFAERPEGSVSTLKIQRTQQEDSAVYLCASSPGNRDYGYTFGSGTRLTVV.

With regard to this clonotype: A much more abundant neighbour one base away suggests this may be a read error. This chain uses TRBV6-6 with TRBJ1-1; no clear D. There are 13 residues in the CDR3. CDR1 and CDR2 (germline): MNHNY, SVGAGI (reference sequence). Here the CDR3 reads CAGSSGLNTEAFF. The CDR3 coding sequence is TGTGCCGGCAGTTCCGGCCTTAACACTGAAGCTTTCTTT.

The chain employs TRBV29-1 and TRBJ1-1; D perhaps matches TRBD1 (6 bases). The germline gives CDR1 SQVTM, CDR2 ANQGSEA. There are 17 residues in the CDR3. Trimming pared 2 bases from V and 0 bases from J, leaving 19 bases between. DNA of the CDR3: TGCAGCGTTGAACAGCGAGGACAGACCATCCTGAACACTGAAGCTTTCTTT. Translated: CSVEQRGQTILNTEAFF.

This clonotype has more than one count but fewer than ten. Germline and junction disagree at one end, which may indicate a read error. This chain joins TRBV29-1 and TRBJ1-1; D is undetermined. CDR1 and CDR2 from the germline V gene are SQVTM and ANQGSEA. The CDR3 runs 12 residues. CDR3 in amino acids: CGVKRESTEAFF. In DNA, the CDR3 is TGCGGCGTAAAGAGGGAGAGCACTGAAGCTTTCTTT.

This clonotype was picked up a small number of times. This chain connects TRBV12-3 or TRBV12-4 to TRBJ2-6, with unresolved D. The CDR3 loop spans 14 amino acids. V lost 8 bases, J lost 1 base, and 9 bases lay in between. Written as DNA, the CDR3 is TGTGCCAGCTCCGGCAGTTCTGGGGCCAACGTCCTGACTTTC. It is translated as CASSGSSGANVLTF.

This clonotype was seen ten or more times. A much larger clone differs from this one at a single base, so this may be a read error. The chain is built from TRBV20-1 and TRBJ2-7; 10 bases are a match to TRBD1. CDR3 length equals 13 residues. Germline trimming cut 5 bases from V and 3 bases from J; bases unmatched to any gene: 4. In germline, CDR1 is DFQATT, CDR2 SNEGSKA (reference sequence). CDR3 nucleotides: TGCAGTGCTGCAAGGACAGGGGGCTACGAGCAGTACTTC. Amino acid sequence: CSAARTGGYEQYF.